The 2 T cell receptor beta chains listed next were all sequenced from one sample in a study of Ad26.COV2.S vaccination and SARS-CoV-2 variants (dated by TCRdb to about 2021). Library prep was done by the immunoSEQ multiplex PCR assay. TCRdb mirrors the immuneACCESS table, restricted to in-frame sequences. Some clones are absent from its copies; in checked studies, under half trace to an unresolved V gene, and the reason for the others is unknown. This sample lists about 280,000 clones; around 87% were detected once. Together, the top ten hold approximately 3.4% of the sample. The treatment or condition label corresponds to: some 20 received Ad26.COV2.S at low or high dose, single or two shots; roughly 5 received placebo; per-sample allocation not given. For vaccine and placebo recipients, the sequenced repertoires came from samples collected on day 63 after the first injection. The sequencing used peripheral blood, collected in a trial of Ad26.COV2.S vaccine versus placebo. The receptors here all came from a person between 18 and 65 years old who received the Ad26.COV2.S COVID-19 vaccine or a placebo.

J is TRBJ2-3 and V is TRBV24-1; TRBD1 might be the D (6 bases). Trimming took 7 bases from V and 1 from J, leaving 8 bases between them. The CDR3 has 13 amino acids. Germline V gives CDR1 KGHDR, CDR2 SFDVKD. As DNA, the CDR3 is TGTGCCACCAGCAGACAGGGCACAGATACGCAGTATTTT. Protein product: CATSRQGTDTQYF.

The chain recombines TRBV2 with TRBJ1-5, with 8 bases matching TRBD1. V gave up 6 bases and J gave up 0 bases; unmatched junction bases: 10. Germline lookup yields CDR1 SNHLY and CDR2 FYNNEI. This CDR3 has 17 amino acids. CDR3 sequence reads: CASSPGQGGHSNQPQHF. For the CDR3, the DNA is TGTGCCAGCAGCCCTGGACAGGGAGGGCATAGCAATCAGCCCCAGCATTTT.